The sequence of this T cell receptor beta chain was determined in a study of T cells after yellow fever vaccination. Study-wide points: Bulk-population clonotypes that are abundant could appear as contaminants in FACS-sorted repertoires. Clones that expanded after primary vaccination mostly reappeared after the booster (nearly 98% CD4, about 91% CD8).

TCRdb re-derived calls from the 5' RACE reads in MiXCR, one entry per CDR3 protein. Here the sample spans 300,000 to 450,000 distinct CDR3 sequences, 7% to 9% being singletons. A remark on this clonotype: Its antigen remains unknown.

The sequenced sample was PBMCs, obtained around 45 days after the first yellow fever vaccination. The sequence was obtained from a man between 18 and 35 years old who received the YFV17D yellow fever vaccine.

The CDR3 region is CASSYSIGGGTNTEAFF. Written as DNA, the CDR3 is TGTGCCAGCAGTTACTCGATAGGAGGCGGGACTAACACTGAAGCTTTCTTT. The chain links TRBV6-5 to TRBJ1-1; a weak D match, TRBD1 (5 bases). Trimming pared 0 bases from V and 2 bases from J, leaving 16 bases between. Germline CDR1 and CDR2: MNHEY and SVGAGI. The CDR3 is made up of 17 amino acids.